A single TCR beta chain is shown here with its context. The antigen remains unidentified. This specimen comes from a study of radiotherapy plus CTLA-4 blockade in lung cancer. Profiling relied on immunoSEQ multiplex PCR, and the TCRdb table lists in-frame clones only, not all of them. The data contain 20,000 to 30,000 clones, about 75% of them seen just once; the ten biggest clones take up more than 20%. Findings of the study overall: Reports state that early shifts in blood T cell clones, with interferon-beta, best predicted response.

The source is a human donor with non-small cell lung cancer that progressed on radiotherapy plus ipilimumab. The specimen was peripheral blood, collected from a patient treated with radiotherapy plus ipilimumab.

CDR3 sequence reads: CASSFGSTYEQYF. Written as DNA, the CDR3 is TGTGCCAGCAGTTTCGGCAGCACCTACGAGCAGTACTTC. The chain uses TRBV27 and TRBJ2-7; D gene ambiguous. Germline assignment: CDR1 MNHEY and CDR2 SMNVEV (reference sequence). CDR3 length equals 13 residues. V lost 3 bases and J lost 2, with 8 bases in between.